In this sample, the clone carrying this T cell receptor (beta chain) turned up a few times. Its antigen is not known. The entry originates in a study of post-analysis software for immune sequencing data. Notes on the study in general: With TRBV5-6, TRBV5-1 and TRBV20-1 included, about five TRBV segments were more frequent in patients than in controls.

Presence of unique molecular identifiers characterized the TCR beta cDNA libraries. Some 500,000 cDNA molecules were obtained per 1 to 10 million input T cells. TCRdb re-called the PCR reads through MiXCR, storing one row per CDR3 protein. Seen here are hundreds of thousands of distinct CDR3 sequences, 55% to 60% observed once, and the top ten hold about 11%. The CDR3 is made up of 19 amino acids. Germline CDR1 and CDR2: DFQATT and SNEGSKA (reference sequence). J was trimmed by 4 bases and V by 3 bases; bases with no gene match: 17. The sequenced material came from blood. The origin of this receptor is a girl aged 2-10 years with multiple sclerosis. The chain joins TRBV20-1 to TRBJ2-1; 11 nucleotides align to TRBD2. In DNA form, the CDR3 reads TGCAGTGCTAGTGGCCTCCCAGACCGACTAGCGGGGCAATACAATGAGCAGTTCTTC. It translates to CSASGLPDRLAGQYNEQFF.